One T cell receptor beta chain is described in this entry. The record originates from a study of blood T cell repertoires in COVID-19. Study background: Spain, Italy and the United States supplied samples that represented acute and convalescent COVID-19. T cells, B-cell-depleted T cells, or PBMCs provided the cDNA or gDNA that served as material.

As handled by the study authors: Counts of nucleated cells, estimated from reference gene primer amplification, were obtained. Profiled with immunoSEQ multiplex PCR; TCRdb holds only in-frame clones, not every one. V, J and clone size are those of that table, while D and trimming were read from the DNA. The sample consists of under 40,000 clones, approximately 94% of them appearing once. This CDR3 spans 15 amino acids. Germline V CDR1 and CDR2: SGHNT, YYREEE (reference sequence). V was pared by 2 bases and J by 4 bases, with 6 bases of the junction left unmatched. The sequencing input was peripheral blood. This clonotype originated in a human donor with active COVID-19. The donor label of this sample is uncertain. The chain is built from TRBV5-4 and TRBJ1-3; 7 bases match TRBD1. The CDR3 nucleotides are TGTGCCAGCAGCTTCACAGGGGCATTCGGAAACACCATATATTTT. Amino acids: CASSFTGAFGNTIYF.